This paragraph reports one TCR beta chain. Here immunoSEQ multiplex PCR was the method, and the copy in TCRdb shows in-frame clones only, minus some. The table has roughly 40,000 clones, just under 90% seen once. This specimen comes from a study of OX40 agonist ivuxolimab in advanced cancers. Trimming removed 6 bases at V and 2 bases at J, with 14 bases between. This CDR3 has 15 amino acids. Germline assignment: CDR1 SGHTA and CDR2 FQGTGA. The sequencing here drew on CD4+ or CD8+ T cells sorted from blood, taken in a trial of the OX40 agonist ivuxolimab. The TCR originated in an adult with an advanced solid tumor such as melanoma, head and neck, liver or kidney cancer. The V gene is TRBV7-3, the J gene TRBJ1-5; TRBD1 might be the D (5 bases). The CDR3 is CASSPRGGGNQPQHF. The CDR3 DNA reads as TGTGCCAGCAGTCCGAGGGGCGGCGGCAATCAGCCCCAGCATTTT.